This T cell receptor (beta chain) was obtained from a study of T cell repertoires in cytomegalovirus infection. Regarding this clonotype: Its antigen is still unknown.

In TCRdb, the reads were re-called with MiXCR into one record per CDR3 protein. The sample carries about 330,000 distinct CDR3 sequences, about 35% recorded once. The TCR comes from a human donor in good health (CMV status not recorded). Some clones in this sample may be carry-over from other donors' samples. This sample comprised cultured PBMCs, obtained from culture after CMV antigen stimulation.

The CDR3 DNA follows: TGTGCCAGCAGCTTCGAACAGGGGACCTACGAGCAGTACTTC. As protein: CASSFEQGTYEQYF. J is TRBJ2-7 and V is TRBV7-6; 7 positions agree with TRBD1. CDR3 length: 14 amino acids. The germline CDR1 and CDR2 sequences are SGHVS and FNYEAQ. V was pared by 3 bases and J by 2 bases, with 4 bases of the junction left unmatched.